The clone carrying this TCR beta chain was found a few times. Its specificity is not known. The same CDR3 can be traced to other DNA sequences in this sample. Assay: immunoSEQ multiplex PCR; the TCRdb copy retains only in-frame clones and omits some. The profile shows approximately 250,000 clones, 60% to 70% of them singletons. Participating donors were healthy, HIV-negative adults free of recent acute infections or vaccinations. Germline CDR1 and CDR2: LGHNT and FRNRAP. The CDR3 extends over 14 amino acids. Trimming pared 1 base from V and 1 base from J, leaving 7 bases between. The source of the sample is a study of shared clonotypes between healthy human individuals. On the study more broadly: Used for every donor were three CD4 naive, three CD4 memory, two CD8 naive and one CD8 memory plate. General study points: Non-shared clonotypes had lower generation probabilities than those shared by all four donors. Naive subsets tended to show greater estimated richness than memory subsets.

The clonotype was recovered from a young man in good health. The source material was memory CD4+ T cells sorted from blood. Stated subset: CD45RA-negative fraction. The V and J genes are TRBV12-5 and TRBJ2-5; D might be TRBD1 (6 bases). The CDR3 protein is CASGLGTAQETQYF. DNA for the CDR3: TGTGCTAGTGGTTTGGGGACAGCCCAAGAGACCCAGTACTTC.